This T cell receptor beta chain appears in the sequencing data of a study of vaccination effects on CD4 cells after COVID-19. Study-wide context: Either the BNT162b2 or mRNA-1273 vaccine was given to participants in two doses.

As regards this clone: Its antigen is currently unknown.

Study-wide points: Healthy vaccinees had only 1 of 255 vaccine-induced clones cross-react with common cold coronaviruses. No early post-infection timepoints were available in the study, which also included few convalescent patients.

The repertoire was sequenced with immunoSEQ multiplex PCR; TCRdb's copy has only in-frame clones and lacks some. The repertoire includes fewer than 35,000 clones, 65% of them detected once, and about 9.8% sits in the top ten. Upon completion of approximately ten days in culture, CD4+ T cells were isolated. The origin of this receptor is a human donor who received a COVID-19 vaccine. This specimen consisted of CD4+ T cells from PBMCs cultured without peptide, obtained before COVID-19 vaccination.

The CDR3 DNA reads TGTGCCAGCAGCCAAGTGGGAATCTTCTCGGGGGAGCAGTACTTC. Protein sequence: CASSQVGIFSGEQYF. This chain connects TRBV3-1 (or the pseudogene TRBV3-2) to TRBJ2-7; weak D call: TRBD2 (5 bases). Germline V gives CDR1 LGHDT, CDR2 YNNKEL (reference sequence). The CDR3 is made up of 15 amino acids. V was shortened by 1 base and J by 7 bases, with 17 bases between the two germline ends.